This record covers a single TCR beta chain. This record belongs to a study of blood T cell repertoires in COVID-19. Study information: Sites in the United States, Italy and Spain provided acute and convalescent COVID-19 samples. From T cells, B-cell-depleted T cells, or PBMCs came the material, which was cDNA or gDNA.

As originally analysed: Cell counts per sample came from amplifying reference gene primers. Produced via immunoSEQ multiplex PCR; TCRdb's table is partial and in-frame only. V, J and clone size reflect that table, while D and trimming were determined from the DNA. This sample yields roughly 120,000 clones, of which 70% to 85% are seen a single time; about 2.3% belongs to the top ten. The CDR3 length is 15 residues. Germline trimming cut 5 bases from V and 1 base from J; bases unmatched to any gene: 5. CDR1 is LNHDA, CDR2 SQIVND, per germline (reference sequence). Sequencing was carried out using peripheral blood. The origin of this receptor is a man aged 45 to 65 with acute or convalescent COVID-19. The chain couples TRBV19 to TRBJ1-5, with 7 bases identical to TRBD1. CDR3 protein: CASSLQGVSNQPQHF. The DNA of the CDR3 is TGTGCCAGTAGTCTCCAGGGGGTAAGCAATCAGCCCCAGCATTTT.